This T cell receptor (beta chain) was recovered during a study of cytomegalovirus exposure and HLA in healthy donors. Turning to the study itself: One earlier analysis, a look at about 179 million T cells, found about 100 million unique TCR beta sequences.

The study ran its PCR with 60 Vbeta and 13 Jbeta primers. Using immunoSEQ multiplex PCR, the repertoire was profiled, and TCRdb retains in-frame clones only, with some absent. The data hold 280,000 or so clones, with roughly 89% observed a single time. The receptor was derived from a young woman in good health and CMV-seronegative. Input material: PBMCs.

The CDR3, as DNA: TGTGCCAGCAGTGAAGCCCCCAGGGCAGGCAATCAGCCCCAGCATTTT. Its protein is CASSEAPRAGNQPQHF. J is TRBJ1-5 and V is TRBV6-1; D may be TRBD1 (5 bases). Germline CDR1 reads MNHNS; CDR2 reads SASEGT. The CDR3 contains 16 residues. V lost 0 bases and J lost 2, with 11 bases in between.